Detailed here is one TCR beta chain. Its antigen remains unknown. The junction had 3 bases not matched to a gene; V was cut back by 0 bases and J by 4 bases. This CDR3 region has 15 residues. CDR1 is SGHVS and CDR2 is FNYEAQ in the germline V gene. These data are taken from a study of cytomegalovirus exposure and HLA in healthy donors. Regarding the study as a whole: The study designated 150 or so TCR beta chains cytomegalovirus-associated.

Profiling relied on immunoSEQ multiplex PCR, and the TCRdb table lists in-frame clones only, not all of them. The repertoire holds 250,000 to 400,000 clones, with 88% as singletons. This clonotype was sampled from a man aged 30-40 years in good health and CMV-seronegative. Sequenced input: PBMCs. This chain links TRBV7-6 with TRBJ2-1, with 7 bases fitting TRBD1. The CDR3, as DNA: TGTGCCAGCAGCTTAGCGCCGGGACAGTACAATGAGCAGTTCTTC. Its translation: CASSLAPGQYNEQFF.